What follows describes a single T cell receptor (beta chain). The CDR3 extends over 15 amino acids. The junction had 4 bases not matched to a gene; V was cut back by 5 bases and J by 0 bases. Per the germline V gene, CDR1 is LNHDA and CDR2 is SQIVND (reference sequence). The data derive from a study of CD8 T cells in Susac syndrome. Reverse transcription used about 0.45 to 1 ug RNA and random hexamers. Amplification of TCR beta CDR3 used immunoSEQ multiplex PCR across 54 Vbeta and 13 Jbeta. TCRdb used MiXCR to reprocess the immunoSEQ multiplex PCR reads, holding one entry per CDR3 protein. Of tens of thousands of distinct CDR3 sequences listed, roughly 90% are singletons. The study sequenced TCR beta in blood CD8+ and CD4+ T cells.

This chain joins TRBV19 and TRBJ2-4, with 7 bases matching TRBD2. The origin of this receptor is a human donor with multiple sclerosis. The sequenced sample was CD8+ T cells from PBMCs. CDR3 sequence: CASSGLAVAKNIQYF. The DNA for the CDR3 is TGTGCCAGTAGTGGGCTAGCGGTAGCCAAAAACATTCAGTACTTC.